This T cell receptor beta chain originates from a study of T cell repertoires in cytomegalovirus infection. Whole-study context: Public TCR beta signatures were indicative of both CMV infection and a matching HLA type.

The CDR3 consists of 16 residues. Deletions cut 4 bases from V and 11 bases from J, with 24 bases between. Looked up from germline, CDR1 is SGHDN and CDR2 is FVKESK. TCRdb fed the reads into MiXCR, producing one record per CDR3 protein. Of around 630,000 distinct CDR3 sequences in the sample, 20% to 25% were seen once. In regard to this clonotype: Its antigen is not known.

Study results and limitations: There were HLA-C-restricted CMV-specific TCR beta clonotypes dominating the ex vivo response. Pooled public TCR beta family frequency picked out CMV carriers with the relevant HLA.

Sequenced input: CD8+ T cells from PBMCs. This clonotype was sampled from a human donor in good health (CMV status not recorded). Some clones in this sample may be carry-over from other donors' samples. This chain joins TRBV14 and TRBJ2-1, with D perhaps TRBD1 or TRBD2 (5 bases each). The CDR3 bases are TGTGCCAGCAGCCGTTTCCGGGACGCCGCCCCTGGGAAGCAGTTCTTC. Its translation is CASSRFRDAAPGKQFF.